The source of this T cell receptor (beta chain) is a study of graft-versus-host responses after intestinal transplantation. Looking at the study overall: Transplants given to recipients were multivisceral, liver-intestinal, or isolated intestinal. Anti-thymocyte globulin induction was given to all recipients, followed by tacrolimus and steroids for roughly 3 years.

Study-level findings and limits: Peak circulating GvH clone levels tracked with early post-transplant HvG declines. GvH clones were found in recipient marrow; some appeared first in ileum or blood.

A word on this clone: The antigen remains unidentified.

The method was immunoSEQ multiplex PCR; TCRdb's version includes in-frame clones alone and lacks a portion of them. Counted here are 60,000 or so clones, around 91% occurring once; the ten biggest clones make up 2.7%. The sample in question was PBMCs, obtained approximately 120 days after intestinal transplantation. This TCR was recovered from a human patient who received an intestinal transplant, so some T cells may come from the graft donor.

CDR3 nucleotides: TGTGCCAGCAGCTTAACGGGACAGGGTTACGAGCAGTACTTC. It specifies CASSLTGQGYEQYF. The V call is TRBV7-3, the J call TRBJ2-7; 9 bases are a match to TRBD1. Germline V gene lookup returns CDR1 SGHTA and CDR2 FQGTGA. J lost 4 bases, V lost 0 bases, and 1 base had no gene match. This CDR3 region has 14 residues. Looking up the rest from reference TRBV7-3 and TRBJ2-7 gives the full variable domain: GAGVSQTPSNKVTEKGKYVELRCDPISGHTALYWYRQSLGQGPEFLIYFQGTGAADDSGLPNDRFFAVRPEGSVSTLKIQRTERGDSAVYLCASSLTGQGYEQYFGPGTRLTVT.